The 19 T cell receptor beta chains below were found in one sample sequenced in a study of cytomegalovirus exposure and HLA in healthy donors. PCR was performed using 60 Vbeta and 13 Jbeta primers. Produced via immunoSEQ multiplex PCR; TCRdb's table is partial and in-frame only. The repertoire has roughly 120,000 clones, over 60% of them found once; the top ten carry about 3.2%. Sequenced input: PBMCs. These receptors all stem from a woman in her fifties or sixties in good health and CMV-seropositive.

This chain connects TRBV4-1 to TRBJ2-5; a weak D match, TRBD2 (6 bases). Gene TRBJ2-7 matches the end of the DNA better, so the J call may be wrong. CDR1 is MGHRA and CDR2 is YSYEKL in the germline V gene. The CDR3 extends over 15 amino acids. The CDR3 region is CASSQVVRRAYEQYF. CDR3 DNA sequence: TGCGCCAGCAGCCAAGTGGTGAGGAGGGCCTACGAGCAGTACTTC.

The sample holds one count of this clone. The same CDR3 arises from other DNA sequences in this sample as well. The chain employs TRBV2 and TRBJ1-1; D is unresolved. CDR1 and CDR2 (germline): SNHLY, FYNNEI. V was pared by 6 bases and J by 1 base, with 9 bases between. The CDR3 runs to 13 residues. DNA of the CDR3: TGTGCCAGCAGCCCACACCCGAACACTGAAGCTTTCTTT. It specifies CASSPHPNTEAFF.

V and J are TRBV9 and TRBJ2-2, with 10 bases matching TRBD2. The CDR3 is made up of 18 amino acids. V was pared by 0 bases and J by 5 bases, with 10 bases of the junction left unmatched. In germline, CDR1 is SGDLS, CDR2 YYNGEE. CDR3 nucleotide sequence: TGTGCCAGCAGCGTAGTGGGGTCTAGCGGGGGACCTACCGGGGAGCTGTTTTTT. It is translated as CASSVVGSSGGPTGELFF.

This clone occurred once. The J gene is TRBJ2-1, the V gene TRBV30, with 10 bases identical to TRBD2. Germline CDR1 GTSNPN, CDR2 SVGIG (reference sequence). J lost 7 bases, V lost 0 bases, and 3 bases had no gene match. The CDR3 extends over 14 amino acids. The CDR3 loop is CAWSVLAGRNEQFF. In DNA form, the CDR3 reads TGTGCCTGGAGTGTACTAGCGGGACGGAATGAGCAGTTCTTC.

This chain links TRBV27 with TRBJ1-1; 8 bases align to TRBD1. The CDR3 runs to 13 residues. Germline V gives CDR1 MNHEY, CDR2 SMNVEV (reference sequence). After removal of 3 bases from V and 6 bases from J, the junction contained 3 bases not matched to a gene. The CDR3 bases are TGTGCCAGCAGTTTTTTACAGGGGGCTGAAGCTTTCTTT. It translates to CASSFLQGAEAFF.

The V gene is TRBV2, the J gene TRBJ2-5; TRBD2 is a possible D gene (5 bases). Deletions cut 1 base from V and 5 bases from J, with 8 bases between. Germline CDR1 is SNHLY and CDR2 is FYNNEI. The CDR3 loop spans 13 amino acids. In DNA form, the CDR3 reads TGTGCCAGCAGTGAAGATTGGAGGGAGACCCAGTACTTC. Encoded protein: CASSEDWRETQYF.

The genes are TRBV5-5 and TRBJ1-4, with no clear D. V lost 0 bases and J 7 bases, leaving 13 bases between the germline ends. Looked up from germline, CDR1 is SGHKS and CDR2 is YYEKEE (reference sequence). This CDR3 contains 15 residues. The CDR3 loop is CASSLAGDYGEKLFF. The CDR3 DNA is TGTGCCAGCAGCTTGGCCGGGGATTATGGTGAAAAACTGTTTTTT.

The J gene is TRBJ2-3, the V gene TRBV5-4, with a possible D match to TRBD2 (6 bases). This CDR3 is built from 14 residues. V was clipped by 3 bases and J by 0 bases, with 8 bases between them. From germline, CDR1 is SGHNT and CDR2 YYREEE (reference sequence). The CDR3 DNA is TGTGCCAGCAGCTCCGGGACTAGCACAGATACGCAGTATTTT. This encodes CASSSGTSTDTQYF.

V usage is TRBV5-1 and J usage is TRBJ1-4; possibly TRBD1 for D (5 bases). V lost 4 bases and J 4 bases, leaving 14 bases between the germline ends. The CDR3 length is 15 residues. Germline CDR1 and CDR2: SGHRS and YFSETQ. CDR3 nucleotides: TGCGCCAGCAGCCAACAGCACGGGGGTAATGAAAAACTGTTTTTT. It specifies CASSQQHGGNEKLFF.

The rearrangement joins TRBV28 to TRBJ1-5; 12 bases line up with TRBD1. Germline assignment: CDR1 MDHEN and CDR2 SYDVKM. The V segment lost 6 bases and the J segment 6 bases; nucleotides outside the gene matches: 9. CDR3 length: 16 residues. The CDR3 here is CASRQPGQGASQPQHF. The CDR3, as DNA: TGTGCCAGCAGGCAACCGGGACAGGGGGCAAGTCAGCCCCAGCATTTT.

The rearrangement joins TRBV9 to TRBJ2-3, with 9 bases that match TRBD2. CDR3 length: 19 residues. Germline trimming cut 0 bases from V and 0 bases from J; bases unmatched to any gene: 11. Germline V gene sequence: CDR1 SGDLS, CDR2 YYNGEE. The CDR3 nucleotides are TGTGCCAGCAGCGTAGATTGGTTGGGGACTAGCCCTAGCACAGATACGCAGTATTTT. It translates to CASSVDWLGTSPSTDTQYF.

This chain connects TRBV4-1 to TRBJ1-3; TRBD1 might be the D (6 bases). Deletions cut 0 bases from V and 2 bases from J, with 17 bases between. This CDR3 is 18 amino acids long. CDR1 is MGHRA and CDR2 is YSYEKL in the germline V gene. CDR3 in DNA: TGCGCCAGCAGCCAAGATGGGGGGGCAGGGCGAGCTGGAAACACCATATATTTT. This translates into CASSQDGGAGRAGNTIYF.

This clone was observed once. The chain carries TRBV2 and TRBJ2-7; 8 bases are shared with TRBD2. V gave up 7 bases and J gave up 3 bases; unmatched junction bases: 8. The CDR3 runs 14 residues. Germline assignment: CDR1 SNHLY and CDR2 FYNNEI. The CDR3 loop is CASNGAGGLYEQYF. DNA of the CDR3: TGTGCCAGCAATGGGGCGGGAGGACTCTACGAGCAGTACTTC.

This chain uses TRBV7-3 with TRBJ2-1; the match to TRBD1 covers 11 bases. J was trimmed by 9 bases and V by 5 bases; bases with no gene match: 9. The CDR3 length is 15 residues. Germline V gene sequence: CDR1 SGHTA, CDR2 FQGTGA. The chain's CDR3 is CASSPGTGGFSEQFF. CDR3 DNA sequence: TGTGCCAGCAGCCCCGGGACAGGGGGTTTTAGTGAGCAGTTCTTC.

This clone appeared a single time. Sequence at one end of the junction differs from germline and may be a read error. The V and J genes are TRBV7-7 and TRBJ1-5; TRBD1 matches at 7 bases. There are 16 residues in the CDR3. The V gene's germline CDR1 is SSHAT and CDR2 FNYEAQ (reference sequence). This CDR3 is CASRGGGPGSNQPQHF. In nucleotides, the CDR3 is TGTGCTAGCAGGGGGGGAGGTCCAGGAAGCAATCAGCCCCAGCATTTT.

The V gene is TRBV18, the J gene TRBJ2-2; TRBD1 agrees at 10 bases. The length of the CDR3 is 15 residues. In germline, CDR1 is KGHSH, CDR2 LQKENI. The V segment lost 4 bases and the J segment 2 bases; nucleotides outside the gene matches: 1. CDR3: CASSRQGANTGELFF. Written as DNA, the CDR3 is TGTGCCAGCTCACGACAGGGGGCAAACACCGGGGAGCTGTTTTTT. Full variable domain (missing parts from reference TRBV18 and TRBJ2-2): NAGVMQNPRHLVRRRGQEARLRCSPMKGHSHVYWYRQLPEEGLKFMVYLQKENIIDESGMPKERFSAEFPKEGPSILRIQQVVRGDSAAYFCASSRQGANTGELFFGEGSRLTVL.

This sequence joins TRBV18 and TRBJ1-1; TRBD1 agrees at 8 bases. From germline, CDR1 is KGHSH and CDR2 LQKENI. CDR3 size: 14 residues. Trimming at V came to 5 bases and at J to 2 bases, leaving 4 bases not matched to a gene. As DNA, the CDR3 is TGTGCCAGCTCAGGGACAGGAGAAAACACTGAAGCTTTCTTT. Translating gives CASSGTGENTEAFF. Together with reference TRBV18 and TRBJ1-1, the CDR3 gives the full variable domain: NAGVMQNPRHLVRRRGQEARLRCSPMKGHSHVYWYRQLPEEGLKFMVYLQKENIIDESGMPKERFSAEFPKEGPSILRIQQVVRGDSAAYFCASSGTGENTEAFFGQGTRLTVV.

This clone was counted between two and nine times. V gene TRBV19 combines with J gene TRBJ1-1; D is unclear. CDR1 is LNHDA, CDR2 SQIVND, per germline (reference sequence). The CDR3 covers 14 residues. The germline V and J ends were trimmed by 6 bases and 0 bases, with 11 bases remaining between them. The CDR3 DNA reads as TGTGCCAGTAGCCCGGCGGGTCTGAACACTGAAGCTTTCTTT. It is translated as CASSPAGLNTEAFF.

The V gene is TRBV6-5, the J gene TRBJ1-1; 10 bases fit TRBD1. Germline CDR1 is MNHEY and CDR2 is SVGAGI. The V segment lost 6 bases and the J segment 4 bases; nucleotides outside the gene matches: 5. The length of the CDR3 is 14 residues. CDR3 in DNA: TGTGCCAGCAGGGGGACAGGGGAAGGCACTGAAGCTTTCTTT. Translating gives CASRGTGEGTEAFF.